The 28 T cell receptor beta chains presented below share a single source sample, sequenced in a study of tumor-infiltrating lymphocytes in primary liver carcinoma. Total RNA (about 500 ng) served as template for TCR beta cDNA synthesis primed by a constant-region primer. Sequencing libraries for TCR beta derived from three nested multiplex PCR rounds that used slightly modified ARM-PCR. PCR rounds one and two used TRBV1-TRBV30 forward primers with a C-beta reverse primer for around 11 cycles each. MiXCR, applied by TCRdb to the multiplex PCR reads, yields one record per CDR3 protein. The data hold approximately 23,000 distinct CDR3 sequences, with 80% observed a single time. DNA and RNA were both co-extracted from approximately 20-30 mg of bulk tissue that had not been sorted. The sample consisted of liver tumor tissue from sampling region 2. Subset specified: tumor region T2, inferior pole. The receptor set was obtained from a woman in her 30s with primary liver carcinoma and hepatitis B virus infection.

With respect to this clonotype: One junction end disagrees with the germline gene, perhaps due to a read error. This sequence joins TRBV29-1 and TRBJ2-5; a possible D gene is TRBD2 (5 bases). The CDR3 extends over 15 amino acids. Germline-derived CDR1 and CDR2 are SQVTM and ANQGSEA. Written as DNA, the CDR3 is TGCAACGTTGAAACCGGAGGAGGAGTGAGGGAGACCCAGTACTTC. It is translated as CNVETGGGVRETQYF.

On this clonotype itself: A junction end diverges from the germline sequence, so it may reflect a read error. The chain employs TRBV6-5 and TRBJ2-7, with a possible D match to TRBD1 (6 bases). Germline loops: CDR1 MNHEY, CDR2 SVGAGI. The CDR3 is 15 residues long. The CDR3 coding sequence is TGTGCCAGCAATTACAAGGACAGCAGCTGCTACAAGCAGTACTTC. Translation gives CASNYKDSSCYKQYF.

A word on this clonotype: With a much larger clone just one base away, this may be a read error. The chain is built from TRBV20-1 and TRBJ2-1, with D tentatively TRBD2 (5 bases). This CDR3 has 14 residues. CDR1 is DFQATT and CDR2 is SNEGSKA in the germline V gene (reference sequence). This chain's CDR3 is CSARETGKINERFF. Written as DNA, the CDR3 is TGCAGTGCTAGAGAAACCGGGAAGATCAATGAGCGGTTCTTC.

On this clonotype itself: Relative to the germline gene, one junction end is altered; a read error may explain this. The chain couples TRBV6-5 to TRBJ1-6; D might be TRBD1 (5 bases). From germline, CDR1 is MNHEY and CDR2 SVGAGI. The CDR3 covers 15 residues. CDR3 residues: CTSWERGAPLSPLHF. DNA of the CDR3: TGTACCAGCTGGGAAAGGGGTGCCCCCCTTTCACCCCTCCACTTT.

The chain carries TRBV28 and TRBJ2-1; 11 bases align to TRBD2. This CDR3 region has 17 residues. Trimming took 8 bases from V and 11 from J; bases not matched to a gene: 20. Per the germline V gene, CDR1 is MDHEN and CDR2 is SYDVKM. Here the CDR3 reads CASPILAGVFGYNQQFF. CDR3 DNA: TGTGCCAGCCCCATACTAGCGGGAGTTTTCGGCTATAATCAGCAGTTCTTC.

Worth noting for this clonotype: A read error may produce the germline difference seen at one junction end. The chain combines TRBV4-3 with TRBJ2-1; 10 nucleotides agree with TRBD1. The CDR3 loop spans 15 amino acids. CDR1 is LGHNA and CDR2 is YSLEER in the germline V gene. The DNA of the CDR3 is TGCGTCAGCAGAAACCGGGACAGGGGTTTTAATGAACACTTCTTC. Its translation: CVSRNRDRGFNEHFF.

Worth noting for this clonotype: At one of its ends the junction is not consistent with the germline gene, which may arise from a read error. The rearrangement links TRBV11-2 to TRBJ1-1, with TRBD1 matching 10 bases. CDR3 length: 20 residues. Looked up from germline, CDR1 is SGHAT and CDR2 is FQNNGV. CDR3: CASSARDRGPKRWSNTEAFF. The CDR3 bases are TGCGCCAGCAGCGCTCGGGACAGGGGACCCAAGAGGTGGAGTAACACTGAAGCTTTCTTT.

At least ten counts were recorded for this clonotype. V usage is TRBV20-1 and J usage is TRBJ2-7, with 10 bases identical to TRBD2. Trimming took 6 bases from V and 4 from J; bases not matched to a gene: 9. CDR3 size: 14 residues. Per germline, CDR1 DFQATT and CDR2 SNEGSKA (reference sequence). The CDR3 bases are TGCAGTGCACCCCGGACTAGCGGAAGATACGAGCAGTACTTC. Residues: CSAPRTSGRYEQYF.

The CDR3 sequence: CASCLGGFGIGGTEAFF. CDR3 in DNA: TGTGCAAGCTGCTTAGGAGGGTTTGGTATTGGTGGCACTGAAGCTTTCTTT. J is TRBJ1-1 and V is TRBV13; D is uncertain. The CDR3 runs 17 residues. CDR1 is PRHDT, CDR2 FYEKMQ, per germline (reference sequence).

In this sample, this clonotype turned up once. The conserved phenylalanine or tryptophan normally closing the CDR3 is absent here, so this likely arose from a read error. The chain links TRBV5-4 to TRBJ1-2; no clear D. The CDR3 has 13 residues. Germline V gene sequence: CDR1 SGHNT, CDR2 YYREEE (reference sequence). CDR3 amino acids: CAISPLHDYGYTL. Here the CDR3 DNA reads TGTGCCATCAGCCCACTCCACGACTATGGCTACACCTTG.

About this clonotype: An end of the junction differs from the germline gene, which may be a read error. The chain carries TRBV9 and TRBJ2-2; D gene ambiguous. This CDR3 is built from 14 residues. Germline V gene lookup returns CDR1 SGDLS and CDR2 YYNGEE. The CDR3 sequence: CASRPYVDTGELFF. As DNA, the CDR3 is TGTGCTAGCAGGCCCTACGTGGACACCGGGGAGCTGTTTTTT.

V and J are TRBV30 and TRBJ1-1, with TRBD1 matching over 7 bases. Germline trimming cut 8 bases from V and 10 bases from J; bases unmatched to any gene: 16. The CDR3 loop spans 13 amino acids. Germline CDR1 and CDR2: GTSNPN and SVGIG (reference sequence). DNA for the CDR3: TGTGCCAGGAACTCCCAAGGGGGCCATGTAGCTTTCTTT. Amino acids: CARNSQGGHVAFF.

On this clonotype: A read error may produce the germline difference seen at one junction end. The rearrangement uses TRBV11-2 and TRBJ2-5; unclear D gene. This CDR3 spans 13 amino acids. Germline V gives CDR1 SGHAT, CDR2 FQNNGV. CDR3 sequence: CASSPREMETQHF. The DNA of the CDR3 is TGTGCTAGCAGCCCCAGAGAGATGGAGACCCAGCACTTC.

CDR3 bases: TGTGCCAGCACCTCCAGAGGGCCAGATACGCAGTATTTT. It codes for CASTSRGPDTQYF. The V and J genes are TRBV12-3 or TRBV12-4 and TRBJ2-3; possible D gene TRBD2, 5 bases. Trimming took off 7 bases at V and 4 bases at J, with 12 bases between the two ends. The CDR3 extends over 13 amino acids.

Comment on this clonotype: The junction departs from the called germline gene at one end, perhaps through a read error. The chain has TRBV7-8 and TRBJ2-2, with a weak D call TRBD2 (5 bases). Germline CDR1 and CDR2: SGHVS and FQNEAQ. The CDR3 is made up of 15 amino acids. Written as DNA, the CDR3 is TGTGCCAGCAGCTTACTAGGACTCTCCACCGGGGAGCTGTTTTTC. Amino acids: CASSLLGLSTGELFF.

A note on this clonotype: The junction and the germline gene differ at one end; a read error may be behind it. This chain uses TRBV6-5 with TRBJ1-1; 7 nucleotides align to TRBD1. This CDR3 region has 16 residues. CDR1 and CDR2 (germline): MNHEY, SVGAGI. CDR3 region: CVSNYGDSGRGTEAFF. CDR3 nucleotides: TGTGTCAGCAATTACGGGGACAGCGGAAGAGGAACTGAAGCTTTCTTT.

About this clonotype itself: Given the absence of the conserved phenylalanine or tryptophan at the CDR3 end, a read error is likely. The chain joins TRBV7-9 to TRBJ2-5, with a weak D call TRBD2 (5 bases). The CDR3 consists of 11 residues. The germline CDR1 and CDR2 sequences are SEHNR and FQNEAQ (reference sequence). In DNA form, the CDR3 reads TGTGCCAGCAGATTTAGGGAGATCCAGTACCTC. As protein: CASRFREIQYL.

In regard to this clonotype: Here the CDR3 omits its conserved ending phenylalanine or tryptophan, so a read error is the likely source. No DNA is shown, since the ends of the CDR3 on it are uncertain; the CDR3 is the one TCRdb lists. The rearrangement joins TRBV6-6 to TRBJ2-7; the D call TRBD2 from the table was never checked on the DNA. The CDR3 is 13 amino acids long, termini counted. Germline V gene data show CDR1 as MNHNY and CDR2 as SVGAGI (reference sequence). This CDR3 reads CAGRPGGTYEQHL.

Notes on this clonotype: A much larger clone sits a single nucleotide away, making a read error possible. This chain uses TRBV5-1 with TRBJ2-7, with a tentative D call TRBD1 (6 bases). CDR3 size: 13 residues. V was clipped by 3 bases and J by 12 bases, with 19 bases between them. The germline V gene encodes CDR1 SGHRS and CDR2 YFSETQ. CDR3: CASSWDKAYVRYF. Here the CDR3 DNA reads TGCGCCAGCAGCTGGGACAAGGCCTACGTGCGGTACTTC.

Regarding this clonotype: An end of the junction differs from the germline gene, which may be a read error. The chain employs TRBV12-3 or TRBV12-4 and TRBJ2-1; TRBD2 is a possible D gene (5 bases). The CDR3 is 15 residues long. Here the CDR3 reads CDSSYGLRSYNAQFF. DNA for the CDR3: TGTGACAGCAGCTACGGACTGCGGAGCTACAATGCGCAGTTCTTC.

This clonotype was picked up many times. The CDR3, as DNA: TGTGCCAGCAGCAATTCCCACGAGCAGTACTTC. Translation gives CASSNSHEQYF. V gene TRBV28 combines with J gene TRBJ2-7; D is unclear. The CDR3 covers 11 residues. The V and J ends lost 6 bases and 5 bases respectively, with 8 bases between them. Germline V gives CDR1 MDHEN, CDR2 SYDVKM.

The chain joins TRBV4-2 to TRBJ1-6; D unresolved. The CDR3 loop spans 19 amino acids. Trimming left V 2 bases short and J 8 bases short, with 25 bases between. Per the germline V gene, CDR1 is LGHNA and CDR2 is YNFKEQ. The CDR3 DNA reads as TGTGCCAGCAGCCAACTCACCGCAGAAACCTCTCGAGGGTATTCACCCCTCCACTTT. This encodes CASSQLTAETSRGYSPLHF.

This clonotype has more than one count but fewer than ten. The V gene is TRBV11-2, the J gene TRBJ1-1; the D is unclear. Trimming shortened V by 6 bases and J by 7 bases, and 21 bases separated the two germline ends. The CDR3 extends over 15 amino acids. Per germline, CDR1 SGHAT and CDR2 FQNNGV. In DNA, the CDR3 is TGTGCCAGCAGTTTAAGAAAAGGGAGGTTAAATGAAGCTTTCTTT. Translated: CASSLRKGRLNEAFF.

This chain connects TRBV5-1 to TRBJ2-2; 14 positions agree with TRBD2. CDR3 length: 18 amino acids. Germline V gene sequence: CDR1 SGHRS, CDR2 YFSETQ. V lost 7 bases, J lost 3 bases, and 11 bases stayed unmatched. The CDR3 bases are TGCGCCAGCTTACCGGGACTAGCGGGAGAATCGGACACCGGGGAGCTGTTTTTT. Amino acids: CASLPGLAGESDTGELFF.

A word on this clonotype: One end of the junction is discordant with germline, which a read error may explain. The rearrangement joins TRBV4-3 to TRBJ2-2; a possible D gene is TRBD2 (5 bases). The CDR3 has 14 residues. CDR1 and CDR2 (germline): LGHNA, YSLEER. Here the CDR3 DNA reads TGTGTTAGCAGCCAAGAGGAGCGGACCGGGGAGCTGTTTTTT. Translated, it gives CVSSQEERTGELFF.

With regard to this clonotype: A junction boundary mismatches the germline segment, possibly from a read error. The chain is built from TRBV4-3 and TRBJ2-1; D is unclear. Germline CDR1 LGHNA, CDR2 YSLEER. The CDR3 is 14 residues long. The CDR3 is CTSSHRELVNEQFF. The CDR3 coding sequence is TGCACCAGTAGCCACAGAGAGTTGGTCAATGAGCAGTTCTTC.

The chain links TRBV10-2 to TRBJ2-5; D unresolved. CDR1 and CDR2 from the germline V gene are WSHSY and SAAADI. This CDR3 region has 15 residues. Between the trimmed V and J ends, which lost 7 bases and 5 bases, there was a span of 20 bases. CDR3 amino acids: CASTPSMGFHETQYF. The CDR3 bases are TGCGCCAGCACCCCATCAATGGGCTTCCATGAGACCCAGTACTTC.

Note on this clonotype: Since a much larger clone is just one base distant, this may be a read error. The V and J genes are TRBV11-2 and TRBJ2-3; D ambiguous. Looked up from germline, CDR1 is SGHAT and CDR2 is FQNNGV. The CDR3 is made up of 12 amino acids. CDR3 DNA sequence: TGTCTCAGCAGCTCGCGCACAGATACGCAGTACTTT. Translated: CLSSSRTDTQYF.